The 24 T cell receptor beta chains below all came from one sample that was sequenced in a study of T cell repertoires in cytomegalovirus infection. Using its own MiXCR run on the reads, TCRdb lists one record per CDR3 protein. The sample lists about 220,000 distinct CDR3 sequences, 35% to 40% seen once, with 55% to 70% in the top ten. The antigens for these receptors are not known. The sequences come from CD8+ T cells from cultured PBMCs, collected from culture after CMV antigen stimulation. The receptors were gathered from a human donor in good health (CMV status not recorded). Some clones in this sample may be carry-over from other donors' samples.

There are a few counts of this clonotype. V and J are TRBV7-8 and TRBJ1-6; weak D call: TRBD1 (5 bases). Germline CDR1 and CDR2: SGHVS and FQNEAQ. The ends were cut back, 4 bases at V and 3 bases at J, with 16 bases in the middle. The CDR3 has 17 residues. CDR3 coding DNA: TGTGCCAGCAGCTGGGGGACCGACGACGGCTATAATTCACCCCTCCACTTT. It encodes CASSWGTDDGYNSPLHF.

This clonotype was counted at least ten times. CDR3 amino acids: CASSLGGGGTEAFF. In DNA form, the CDR3 reads TGTGCCAGCAGCTTGGGAGGGGGAGGGACTGAAGCTTTCTTT. V gene TRBV27 combines with J gene TRBJ1-1; the D gene is possibly TRBD1 (6 bases). Trimming pared 6 bases from V and 5 bases from J, leaving 16 bases between. This CDR3 comprises 14 residues. CDR1 MNHEY and CDR2 SMNVEV come from the germline V gene (reference sequence).

The chain couples TRBV7-9 to TRBJ1-4, with D possibly matching TRBD1 (6 bases). V was pared by 3 bases and J by 8 bases, with 13 bases between. The CDR3 loop spans 14 amino acids. The germline gives CDR1 SEHNR, CDR2 FQNEAQ (reference sequence). In nucleotides, the CDR3 is TGTGCCAGCAGCTTGAACAGGGAGGGGGAAAAACTGTTTTTT. Protein sequence: CASSLNREGEKLFF.

In this sample, this clonotype turned up a few times. The chain is built from TRBV29-1 and TRBJ1-2, with a tentative D call TRBD1 (6 bases). Per germline, CDR1 SQVTM and CDR2 ANQGSEA. The CDR3 covers 14 residues. The germline V and J ends were trimmed by 5 bases and 4 bases, with 17 bases remaining between them. In nucleotides, the CDR3 is TGCAGCGTTATTTCCGAGGGAGGGGGCTATGGCTACACCTTC. This codes for CSVISEGGGYGYTF.

The table lists this clonotype with a count of one. The chain uses TRBV7-2 and TRBJ2-7; 8 positions agree with TRBD2. There are 16 residues in the CDR3. CDR1 is SGHTA, CDR2 FQGNSA, per germline. The V gene end was trimmed by 0 bases and the J gene end by 7 bases; junction bases not matched to a gene: 11. CDR3 bases: TGTGCCAGCAGCTTAGCGCGTACGGGGGGGCCGGGGGAGCAGTACTTC. Translating gives CASSLARTGGPGEQYF.

This sequence joins TRBV27 and TRBJ1-1; possibly TRBD1 for D (5 bases). The ends were cut back, 8 bases at V and 4 bases at J, with 14 bases in the middle. The CDR3 length is 13 residues. CDR1 is MNHEY, CDR2 SMNVEV, per germline (reference sequence). The CDR3, as DNA: TGTGCCAGCTCGGGACCGAGAGGCACTGAAGCTTTCTTT. Amino acids: CASSGPRGTEAFF.

The gene calls are TRBV7-6 and TRBJ2-1; TRBD2 might be the D (6 bases). V was shortened by 1 base and J by 6 bases, with 7 bases between the two germline ends. This CDR3 region has 13 residues. Germline CDR1 SGHVS, CDR2 FNYEAQ. In DNA form, the CDR3 reads TGTGCCAGCAGCTTAGGCGGGACCAATGAGCAGTTCTTC. Translating it yields CASSLGGTNEQFF.

This clonotype was seen more than once but under ten times. The gene calls are TRBV7-9 and TRBJ2-1, with 13 bases matching TRBD2. This CDR3 spans 16 amino acids. Germline V gene data show CDR1 as SEHNR and CDR2 as FQNEAQ (reference sequence). V shed 3 bases and J 6 bases; nucleotides not matched to a gene: 5. The CDR3 region is CASSFAGLAGANEQFF. The CDR3 nucleotides read TGTGCCAGCAGCTTTGCAGGACTAGCGGGGGCCAATGAGCAGTTCTTC. Complete variable domain (other parts from reference TRBV7-9 and TRBJ2-1): DTGVSQNPRHKITKRGQNVTFRCDPISEHNRLYWYRQTLGQGPEFLTYFQNEAQLEKSRLLSDRFSAERPKGSFSTLEIQRTEQGDSAMYLCASSFAGLAGANEQFFGPGTRLTVL.

This clonotype was seen only a few times. The J gene is TRBJ2-1, the V gene TRBV28; D possibly corresponds to TRBD1 (5 bases). CDR1 and CDR2 from the germline V gene are MDHEN and SYDVKM. CDR3 length: 15 residues. V lost 2 bases, J lost 8 bases, and 16 bases lay in between. CDR3: CASSLGQGVFDEQFF. CDR3 bases: TGTGCCAGCAGTTTAGGCCAGGGTGTTTTCGATGAGCAGTTCTTC.

This clonotype occurred a few times. The chain carries TRBV19 and TRBJ1-5; D gene uncertain. The CDR3 runs to 14 residues. Looked up from germline, CDR1 is LNHDA and CDR2 is SQIVND (reference sequence). Trimming took 6 bases from V and 5 from J, leaving 14 bases between them. CDR3 sequence (DNA): TGTGCCAGTAGAAGGTCCGGGAGCCATCAGCCCCAGCATTTT. Its protein is CASRRSGSHQPQHF.

The chain is built from TRBV20-1 and TRBJ2-1; D remains ambiguous. Per germline, CDR1 DFQATT and CDR2 SNEGSKA (reference sequence). Trimming shortened V by 5 bases and J by 3 bases, and 17 bases separated the two germline ends. The CDR3 consists of 15 residues. This chain's CDR3 is CSAPPKASVYNEQFF. The CDR3 DNA reads as TGCAGTGCTCCCCCGAAGGCGTCTGTCTACAATGAGCAGTTCTTC.

V and J are TRBV19 and TRBJ2-1; the D gene is possibly TRBD2 (5 bases). V was pared by 4 bases and J by 6 bases, with 10 bases between. This CDR3 spans 13 amino acids. Germline V gene data show CDR1 as LNHDA and CDR2 as SQIVND (reference sequence). CDR3 sequence (DNA): TGTGCCAGTAGTAAGCGGACGGGCAATGAGCAGTTCTTC. It specifies CASSKRTGNEQFF.

CDR3 sequence: CASSEVPGLAGATQETQYF. CDR3 nucleotide sequence: TGTGCCAGCAGTGAAGTCCCGGGACTAGCGGGAGCTACGCAAGAGACCCAGTACTTC. The V and J genes are TRBV6-1 and TRBJ2-5, with TRBD2 matching 14 bases. Per germline, CDR1 MNHNS and CDR2 SASEGT. This CDR3 has 19 amino acids. V shed 1 base, J shed 2 bases, and the junction held 9 bases outside the gene matches.

The chain has TRBV19 and TRBJ1-1; D unresolved. The germline V and J ends were trimmed by 6 bases and 0 bases, with 14 bases remaining between them. CDR3 length: 15 amino acids. Germline CDR1 LNHDA, CDR2 SQIVND (reference sequence). CDR3 coding DNA: TGTGCCAGTAGAGGGTACGGACGGATGAACACTGAAGCTTTCTTT. Protein product: CASRGYGRMNTEAFF.

This rearrangement joins TRBV30 to TRBJ1-5; the match to TRBD1 covers 8 bases. CDR1 GTSNPN and CDR2 SVGIG come from the germline V gene (reference sequence). Trimming at V came to 4 bases and at J to 7 bases, leaving 12 bases not matched to a gene. The CDR3 has 15 residues. The CDR3 sequence is CAWTPSGQGIQPQHF. The CDR3 nucleotides read TGTGCCTGGACGCCCTCAGGACAGGGAATCCAGCCCCAGCATTTT.

J is TRBJ2-7 and V is TRBV12-3 or TRBV12-4, with D perhaps matching TRBD2 (6 bases). The CDR3 extends over 14 amino acids. V was pared by 5 bases and J by 6 bases, with 17 bases between. The CDR3 region has the DNA TGTGCCAGCAGTGCGGGACCTAGCGTCGGCGAGCAGTACTTC. Translated: CASSAGPSVGEQYF.

This clonotype was observed a few times. This chain uses TRBV28 with TRBJ1-1; D remains ambiguous. Germline CDR1 and CDR2: MDHEN and SYDVKM. CDR3 size: 16 residues. Trimming removed 5 bases at V and 4 bases at J, with 20 bases between. Here the CDR3 reads CASSPQDSLRATEAFF. The CDR3 bases are TGTGCCAGCAGTCCTCAGGACTCTTTACGCGCCACTGAAGCTTTCTTT.

The table lists this clonotype with many counts. The rearrangement links TRBV7-2 to TRBJ1-2; D ambiguous. CDR3 length: 18 residues. V lost 5 bases to trimming and J lost 2 bases, with 24 bases between them. CDR1 is SGHTA and CDR2 is FQGNSA in the germline V gene. DNA for the CDR3: TGTGCCAGCAGCACACGCCCGCAGCGAAGGGATAGGAACTATGGCTACACCTTC. Residues: CASSTRPQRRDRNYGYTF.

Comment on this clonotype: The junction departs from germline at one end; a sequencing error may be responsible. The rearrangement uses TRBV12-3 or TRBV12-4 and TRBJ2-5; 7 positions agree with TRBD1. This CDR3 is built from 12 residues. CDR3: CASSSPQGLRHF. The CDR3, as DNA: TGTGCCAGCAGTTCGCCACAGGGGCTCCGGCACTTC.

The chain is built from TRBV27 and TRBJ2-7; no clear D gene. CDR3 length: 14 residues. The V end was cut by 0 bases, the J end by 0 bases, with 6 bases between. Germline CDR1 is MNHEY and CDR2 is SMNVEV (reference sequence). For the CDR3, the DNA is TGTGCCAGCAGTTTATCGGCAGCCTCCTACGAGCAGTACTTC. It specifies CASSLSAASYEQYF.

CDR3 protein: CSVEDRGLTGATDGYTF. For the CDR3, the DNA is TGCAGCGTTGAAGATCGGGGCTTGACAGGGGCCACAGATGGCTACACCTTC. J is TRBJ1-2 and V is TRBV29-1; TRBD1 agrees at 8 bases. V lost 0 bases, J lost 6 bases, and 15 bases stayed unmatched. Germline V gene data show CDR1 as SQVTM and CDR2 as ANQGSEA. CDR3 length equals 17 residues.

This clonotype has more than one count but fewer than ten. The chain joins TRBV15 to TRBJ2-4; 8 bases map to TRBD1. The CDR3 runs to 15 residues. V gave up 5 bases and J gave up 2 bases; unmatched junction bases: 5. Germline CDR1 reads LNHNV; CDR2 reads YYDKDF (reference sequence). The CDR3, as DNA: TGTGCCACCAGCGGAGGACAGGGACCCAAAAACATTCAGTACTTC. It specifies CATSGGQGPKNIQYF.

The rearrangement uses TRBV18 and TRBJ2-5, with no clear D. Deletions cut 3 bases from V and 3 bases from J, with 17 bases between. The CDR3 runs 16 residues. From germline, CDR1 is KGHSH and CDR2 LQKENI. The CDR3 nucleotides read TGTGCCAGCTCACCCCAAATACTCGGCTCAGAAGAGACCCAGTACTTC. As protein: CASSPQILGSEETQYF.

This clonotype has more than one count but fewer than ten. This chain joins TRBV27 and TRBJ2-7; D may be TRBD2 (6 bases). V lost 6 bases and J lost 2, with 20 bases in between. The CDR3 covers 16 residues. The germline V gene has CDR1 MNHEY and CDR2 SMNVEV (reference sequence). CDR3 residues: CASSHLTGTPTYEQYF. CDR3 nucleotides: TGTGCCAGCAGCCACCTAACCGGGACTCCCACCTACGAGCAGTACTTC.